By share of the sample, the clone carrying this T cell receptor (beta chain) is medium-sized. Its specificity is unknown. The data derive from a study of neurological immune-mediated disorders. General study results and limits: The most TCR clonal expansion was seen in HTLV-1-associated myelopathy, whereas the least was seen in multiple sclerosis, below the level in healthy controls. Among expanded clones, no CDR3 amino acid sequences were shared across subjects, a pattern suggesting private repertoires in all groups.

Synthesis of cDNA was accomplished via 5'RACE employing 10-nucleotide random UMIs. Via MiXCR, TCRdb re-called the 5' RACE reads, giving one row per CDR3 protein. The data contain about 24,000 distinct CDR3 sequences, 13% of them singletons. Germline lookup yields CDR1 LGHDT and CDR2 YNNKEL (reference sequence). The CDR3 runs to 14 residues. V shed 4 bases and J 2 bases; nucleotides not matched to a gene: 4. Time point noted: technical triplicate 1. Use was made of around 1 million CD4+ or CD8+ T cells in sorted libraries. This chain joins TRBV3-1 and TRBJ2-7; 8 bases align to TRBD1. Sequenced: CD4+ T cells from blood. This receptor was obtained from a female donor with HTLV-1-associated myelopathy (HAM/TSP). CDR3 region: CASSLWDRTYEQYF. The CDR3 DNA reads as TGTGCCAGCAGCCTCTGGGACAGGACCTACGAGCAGTACTTC.